The present entry profiles one TCR beta chain with its context. RNA transcripts provided the source from which TCR beta CDR3 regions were amplified. First-round RT-PCR of the TCR CDR3 relied on the HTBI primer set. TCRdb recomputed calls from the multiplex PCR reads with MiXCR, one row per CDR3 protein. The sample shows around 420,000 distinct CDR3 sequences, roughly an eighth of them seen only once. This sample is drawn from a study of T cells in Graves' hyperthyroidism and ophthalmopathy. Cells are PBMCs isolated from about 10 ml of fresh blood. V lost 2 bases and J lost 2, with 12 bases in between. The CDR3 runs to 15 residues. The germline V gene encodes CDR1 KGHSH and CDR2 LQKENI.

Sequencing was performed on blood. The receptor comes from a woman aged 18-29 years with Graves' hyperthyroidism. This chain connects TRBV18 to TRBJ1-2; D possibly corresponds to TRBD1 (5 bases). Here the CDR3 reads CASSPGTSANYGYTF. The CDR3 DNA sequence: TGTGCCAGCTCACCAGGGACTTCAGCCAACTATGGCTACACCTTC.